This is a list of T cell receptor beta chains from one sample in a study of blood T cell repertoires in COVID-19. TCRdb's copy holds only in-frame clones and misses some; the assay was immunoSEQ multiplex PCR. Among around 100,000 clones listed, roughly 92% were seen once. Sequencing was carried out using peripheral blood. These receptors all stem from a man between 65 and 85 years old with acute or convalescent COVID-19. Each CDR3 is given with its conserved first and last residue. The order of the fields is D gene, V gene, clone size, J gene, CDR3 DNA, CDR3 protein. The D gene is left open where the match is weak. The size entry is marked missing in some rows and otherwise reads once, few, many or a size class.

TRBD1,TRBV10-3,.,TRBJ1-1,TGTGCCATCAGCCGTAGACAGGGGGTAATGAACACTGAAGCTTTCTTT,CAISRRQGVMNTEAFF
.,TRBV5-1,.,TRBJ1-5,TGCGCCAGCAGCACGGGGGTCCAGGGTCAGCCCCAGCATTTT,CASSTGVQGQPQHF
.,TRBV18,.,TRBJ1-5,TGTGCCAGCTCACCTGGTTCAGGGATCAGTCAGCCCCAGCATTTT,CASSPGSGISQPQHF
TRBD1,TRBV19,few,TRBJ2-7,TGTGCCAGTAGTGCGACAGGGGCCCCCTACGAGCAGTACTTC,CASSATGAPYEQYF
.,TRBV5-1,.,TRBJ1-4,TGCGCCAGCAGCTTGAGGGGTGACATAGCTAATGAAAAACTGTTTTTT,CASSLRGDIANEKLFF
.,TRBV11-2,.,TRBJ2-3,TGTGCCAGCAGCACCCGGACAGTCCACACAGATACGCAGTATTTT,CASSTRTVHTDTQYF
.,TRBV10-1,.,TRBJ1-5,TGCGCCAGCAGTGAGGGACATGTATTCTATAGCAATCAGCCCCAGCATTTT,CASSEGHVFYSNQPQHF
.,TRBV7-9,.,TRBJ2-7,TGTGCCAGCAGCTTGAATCCGCCAGGGTCCTACGAGCAGTACTTC,CASSLNPPGSYEQYF
TRBD2,TRBV6-6,few,TRBJ2-7,TGTGCCAGCAGTTACACGGGGAGGGCCCCCGAGCAGTACTTC,CASSYTGRAPEQYF
TRBD2,TRBV6-1,.,TRBJ2-7,TGTGCCAGCAGTGTAAGGAGCGGGGGGGCCTCCTACGAGCAGTACTTC,CASSVRSGGASYEQYF
.,TRBV24-1,.,TRBJ1-5,TGTGCCACCCAGGGCGTAAGCAATCAGCCCCAGCATTTT,CATQGVSNQPQHF
.,TRBV3-1/TRBV3-2,.,TRBJ2-4,TGTGCCAGCAGTTTCGAGGGGGCGGGGATTCAGTACTTC,CASSFEGAGIQYF
TRBD1,TRBV12-3/TRBV12-4,.,TRBJ1-1,TGTGCCAGCACCCCGGACAGGGGAACTGAAGCTTTCTTT,CASTPDRGTEAFF
.,TRBV5-6,.,TRBJ1-4,TGTGCCAGCAGCTTGGAGCCCTTGGAAAAACTGTTTTTT,CASSLEPLEKLFF
TRBD1,TRBV6-1,.,TRBJ1-1,TGTGCCAGCAGAGAAGGACAGGGATGGAACACTGAAGCTTTCTTT,CASREGQGWNTEAFF
TRBD2,TRBV28,once,TRBJ2-2,TGTGCCAGCAGCCCGGGACTAGCGGGAGTCACCGGGGAGCTGTTTTTT,CASSPGLAGVTGELFF
.,TRBV19,.,TRBJ1-2,TGTGCCAGTAGTCCCCGGTTAGGGGCCCCTAACTATGGCTACACCTTC,CASSPRLGAPNYGYTF
TRBD1,TRBV5-1,.,TRBJ2-1,TGCGCCAGCAGCCCTCACGAGCGGGACAGGGGACACAATGAGCAGTTCTTC,CASSPHERDRGHNEQFF
.,TRBV5-5,.,TRBJ1-5,TGTGCCAGCAGCCTGAGATTAGGCAATCAGCCCCAGCATTTT,CASSLRLGNQPQHF
.,TRBV5-1,once,TRBJ1-1,TGCGCCAGCAGTGCCCAACAGGGACGCACTGAAGCTTTCTTT,CASSAQQGRTEAFF
TRBD1,TRBV25-1,.,TRBJ2-5,TGTGCCAGCAGTTCCCGGGGACAGGGGAGTAGCGAGACCCAGTACTTC,CASSSRGQGSSETQYF
.,TRBV19,once,TRBJ2-6,TGTGCCAGTAGTTCCTTTAGCTCTGGGGCCAACGTCCTGACTTTC,CASSSFSSGANVLTF